Listed below are T cell receptor beta chains from one sample, sequenced in a study of T cells in Graves' hyperthyroidism and ophthalmopathy. One entry per CDR3 protein, called by TCRdb with MiXCR from the multiplex PCR reads. The sample lists approximately 490,000 distinct CDR3 sequences, approximately 23% occurring once. Sequenced material: blood. The receptors originated from an older woman with Graves' ophthalmopathy. The CDR3 runs from the conserved cysteine through the conserved F or W. The order of the fields is V gene, J gene, CDR3 length, CDR3 protein.

TRBV3-1	TRBJ2-1	16	CASSPSSGRVGNEQFF
TRBV4-1	TRBJ2-2	16	CASSQRLTGGTGELFF
TRBV5-1	TRBJ2-1	12	CASSSPGTPPFF
TRBV7-2	TRBJ1-5	15	CASSFGTSNNQPQHF
TRBV6-1	TRBJ2-5	15	CASSPISRSGETQYF
TRBV19	TRBJ1-1	17	CASSTLRGGQLNTEAFF
TRBV28	TRBJ2-1	12	CASSLVSNEQFF
TRBV6-1	TRBJ2-3	15	CASSTRDSQRVTQYF
TRBV10-3	TRBJ1-5	16	CAISDKGGYGNQPQHF
TRBV6-6	TRBJ2-1	16	CASSYGLAGVGGKQFF
TRBV5-1	TRBJ1-1	15	CASSPLSETNTEAFF
TRBV9	TRBJ2-1	15	CASSAKRGVTVEQFF
TRBV28	TRBJ2-7	13	CASTLGGPYEQYF
TRBV12-3/TRBV12-4	TRBJ2-5	13	CASSLGDEQTQYF
TRBV29-1	TRBJ2-3	14	CSVNSYRGTDTQYF
TRBV5-1	TRBJ2-7	14	CASEKGSGIYEQYF